Presented here are 4 T cell receptor beta chains from one specimen sequenced in a study of T cells in localized non-small cell lung cancer. TCRdb's copy holds only in-frame clones and misses some; the assay was immunoSEQ multiplex PCR. This sample has nearly 25,000 clones, with about 94% found just once. The source was peripheral blood, collected before any cancer treatment. The receptors stem from a woman aged 35-70 years with stage I lung adenocarcinoma.

The chain is built from TRBV4-2 and TRBJ2-3; 10 bases line up with TRBD2. Trimming at V came to 1 base and at J to 0 bases, leaving 4 bases not matched to a gene. Germline CDR1 reads LGHNA; CDR2 reads YNFKEQ. This CDR3 is 17 amino acids long. CDR3 loop: CASSQAAGGVSTDTQYF. The CDR3 nucleotides are TGTGCCAGCAGCCAAGCAGCGGGGGGGGTAAGCACAGATACGCAGTATTTT.

V gene TRBV7-9 combines with J gene TRBJ1-1; possibly TRBD1 for D (6 bases). CDR3 size: 12 residues. Germline V gene lookup returns CDR1 SEHNR and CDR2 FQNEAQ (reference sequence). V lost 1 base to trimming and J lost 11 bases, with 11 bases between them. The CDR3 here is CASSLVQGSAFF. The DNA for the CDR3 is TGTGCCAGCAGCTTAGTACAGGGATCGGCTTTCTTT.

V is TRBV2 and J is TRBJ1-5; TRBD1 agrees at 8 bases. Per the germline V gene, CDR1 is SNHLY and CDR2 is FYNNEI. CDR3 size: 13 residues. Losses at the gene ends were 9 bases for V and 7 bases for J; bases not matched to a gene: 8. The CDR3, as DNA: TGTGCCAGTCAGCAGGGGGCGAGACAGCCCCAGCATTTT. Translation gives CASQQGARQPQHF.

The rearrangement links TRBV4-2 to TRBJ2-3, with D unclear. Trimming took 1 base from V and 2 from J, leaving 10 bases between them. The CDR3 has 15 residues. CDR1 and CDR2 from the germline V gene are LGHNA and YNFKEQ. The DNA of the CDR3 is TGTGCCAGCAGCCAAGCTGGTGGATCCACAGATACGCAGTATTTT. Protein product: CASSQAGGSTDTQYF.